A selection of T cell receptor beta chains follows, all from one sample in a study of CD8+ T cells in alopecia areata. Using immunoSEQ multiplex PCR, the repertoire was profiled, and TCRdb retains in-frame clones only, with some absent. The table lists tens of thousands of clones, roughly 57% of them singletons. The sample in question was CD8+ T cells sorted from blood, obtained at week 0. Receptor source: a human donor with alopecia areata. CDR3s include the opening cysteine and the closing phenylalanine or tryptophan. Fields, in order: J gene, D gene, CDR3 length, clone size, V gene, CDR3 protein, CDR3 DNA. The D gene is left open where the match is weak. Only part of the rows carry a size: once, few, many, or a class if the clone is expanded.

J gene: TRBJ1-1
D gene: TRBD1
CDR3 length: 13
clone size: .
V gene: TRBV5-1
CDR3 protein: CASSFRQGGEAFF
CDR3 DNA: TGCGCCAGCAGCTTCCGACAGGGGGGTGAAGCTTTCTTT

J gene: TRBJ2-1
D gene: .
CDR3 length: 14
clone size: once
V gene: TRBV5-1
CDR3 protein: CASSLAEVRQEQFF
CDR3 DNA: TGCGCCAGCAGCTTGGCCGAAGTGCGTCAAGAGCAGTTCTTC

J gene: TRBJ2-7
D gene: .
CDR3 length: 11
clone size: .
V gene: TRBV30
CDR3 protein: CALDISYEQYF
CDR3 DNA: TGTGCCTTGGACATCTCCTACGAGCAGTACTTC

J gene: TRBJ1-1
D gene: .
CDR3 length: 12
clone size: few
V gene: TRBV29-1
CDR3 protein: CSGRGGESEAFF
CDR3 DNA: TGCAGCGGTAGGGGAGGGGAGAGTGAAGCTTTCTTT

J gene: TRBJ2-2
D gene: .
CDR3 length: 17
clone size: .
V gene: TRBV27
CDR3 protein: CASSLGGGPLYTGELFF
CDR3 DNA: TGTGCCAGCAGTTTAGGGGGTGGGCCTCTATACACCGGGGAGCTGTTTTTT

J gene: TRBJ2-3
D gene: TRBD1
CDR3 length: 14
clone size: few
V gene: TRBV5-1
CDR3 protein: CASSTGQGTDTQYF
CDR3 DNA: TGCGCCAGCAGCACCGGACAGGGCACAGATACGCAGTATTTT

J gene: TRBJ1-4
D gene: .
CDR3 length: 14
clone size: .
V gene: TRBV28
CDR3 protein: CASSLFMGAEKLFF
CDR3 DNA: TGTGCCAGCAGTTTATTTATGGGGGCCGAAAAACTGTTTTTT

J gene: TRBJ2-7
D gene: .
CDR3 length: 13
clone size: .
V gene: TRBV27
CDR3 protein: CASSYRDTYEQYF
CDR3 DNA: TGTGCCAGCAGTTATCGGGATACCTACGAGCAGTACTTC

J gene: TRBJ2-1
D gene: TRBD2
CDR3 length: 15
clone size: .
V gene: TRBV7-9
CDR3 protein: CASSSSGGGHNEQFF
CDR3 DNA: TGTGCCAGCAGCTCTAGCGGGGGAGGCCACAATGAGCAGTTCTTC

J gene: TRBJ2-5
D gene: TRBD1
CDR3 length: 16
clone size: .
V gene: TRBV5-6
CDR3 protein: CASSGPGQGFWETQYF
CDR3 DNA: TGTGCCAGCAGCGGGCCGGGACAGGGGTTTTGGGAGACCCAGTACTTC

J gene: TRBJ2-1
D gene: .
CDR3 length: 14
clone size: few
V gene: TRBV27
CDR3 protein: CASSIGSLLSGQFF
CDR3 DNA: TGTGCCAGCAGTATTGGGTCCCTATTAAGCGGGCAGTTCTTC

J gene: TRBJ2-1
D gene: .
CDR3 length: 11
clone size: few
V gene: TRBV29-1
CDR3 protein: CSVSPANEQFF
CDR3 DNA: TGCAGCGTTTCCCCGGCCAATGAGCAGTTCTTC

J gene: TRBJ1-1
D gene: TRBD1
CDR3 length: 14
clone size: .
V gene: TRBV6-5
CDR3 protein: CASSYRPGGTEAFF
CDR3 DNA: TGTGCCAGCAGTTATCGGCCAGGGGGAACTGAAGCTTTCTTT

J gene: TRBJ2-2
D gene: TRBD1
CDR3 length: 14
clone size: .
V gene: TRBV2
CDR3 protein: CASRGQGVAGELFF
CDR3 DNA: TGTGCCAGCAGGGGACAGGGAGTGGCCGGGGAGCTGTTTTTT